Sequencing of this TCR beta chain was carried out in a study of response to subunit inactivated influenza vaccine. TCRdb passed the RT-PCR reads through MiXCR, listing each CDR3 protein once. The data contain 500,000 to 550,000 distinct CDR3 sequences, 6% to 9% of them singletons. Trimming removed 5 bases at V and 1 base at J, with 12 bases between. Per germline, CDR1 DFQATT and CDR2 SNEGSKA (reference sequence). The CDR3 is 13 amino acids. This clonotype was picked up many times. This TCR derives from a man in his fifties or sixties who received an inactivated influenza vaccine. The rearrangement joins TRBV20-1 to TRBJ2-7, with D perhaps TRBD2 (5 bases). Sequencing was performed on PBMCs from blood, taken less than 25 months after vaccination. Here the CDR3 reads CSAPTRLSYEQYF. In nucleotides, the CDR3 is TGCAGTGCTCCAACTAGGCTTTCCTACGAGCAGTACTTC.